The following is a T cell receptor (beta chain) sequence with its context. These data originate in a study of cytomegalovirus exposure and HLA in healthy donors. With 60 Vbeta and 13 Jbeta primers, the PCR was carried out. Profiling relied on immunoSEQ multiplex PCR, and the TCRdb table lists in-frame clones only, not all of them. The data show 90,000 to 150,000 clones, over 80% seen once. The receptor's source is a man aged 50-60 years in good health and CMV-seronegative. The sequenced sample consisted of PBMCs.

DNA for the CDR3: TGTGCCAGCACCTTAGGGCAGGGGGATCAAGAGACCCAGTACTTC. Translating gives CASTLGQGDQETQYF. This chain joins TRBV28 and TRBJ2-5, with TRBD1 identical over 7 bases. The junction had 10 bases not matched to a gene; V was cut back by 7 bases and J by 2 bases. Germline lookup yields CDR1 MDHEN and CDR2 SYDVKM. CDR3 length: 15 amino acids.